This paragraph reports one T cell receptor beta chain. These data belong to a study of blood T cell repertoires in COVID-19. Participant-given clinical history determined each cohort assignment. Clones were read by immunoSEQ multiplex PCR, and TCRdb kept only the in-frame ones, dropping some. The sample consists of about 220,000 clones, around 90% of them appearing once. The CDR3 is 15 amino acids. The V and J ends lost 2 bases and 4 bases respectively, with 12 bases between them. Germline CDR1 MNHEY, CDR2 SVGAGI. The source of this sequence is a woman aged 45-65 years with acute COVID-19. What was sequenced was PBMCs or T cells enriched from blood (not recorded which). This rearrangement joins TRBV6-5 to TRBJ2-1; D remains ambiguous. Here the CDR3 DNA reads TGTGCCAGCAGTTACCGGGTTCCCCCATACAATGAGCAGTTCTTC. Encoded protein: CASSYRVPPYNEQFF.